This T cell receptor (beta chain) was found in a study of identifying expanded T cells in peripheral blood. The repertoire was sequenced with immunoSEQ multiplex PCR; TCRdb's copy has only in-frame clones and lacks some. The table includes about 52,000 clones, roughly 82% detected once. No infections or other immune events were documented during collection. The germline V gene has CDR1 SGDLS and CDR2 YYNGEE. Trimming stripped 0 bases from V and 2 bases from J, with 15 bases between. This CDR3 is built from 17 residues. The sample holds one count of this clone. Its antigen is not known. Study results and limitations: Approximately 1.1 clones differed between technical replicates, versus roughly 17 and 20 over time. Roughly two-week clone count variance significantly increased as total template count grew.

This sequence originates from a person between 18 and 75 years old in good health. The V and J genes are TRBV9 and TRBJ2-4, with a possible D match to TRBD2 (6 bases). The sequenced material came from blood. CDR3 DNA sequence: TGTGCCAGCAGCGTAGACGGTAGCGGTAATACCAAAAACATTCAGTACTTC. Encoded protein: CASSVDGSGNTKNIQYF.